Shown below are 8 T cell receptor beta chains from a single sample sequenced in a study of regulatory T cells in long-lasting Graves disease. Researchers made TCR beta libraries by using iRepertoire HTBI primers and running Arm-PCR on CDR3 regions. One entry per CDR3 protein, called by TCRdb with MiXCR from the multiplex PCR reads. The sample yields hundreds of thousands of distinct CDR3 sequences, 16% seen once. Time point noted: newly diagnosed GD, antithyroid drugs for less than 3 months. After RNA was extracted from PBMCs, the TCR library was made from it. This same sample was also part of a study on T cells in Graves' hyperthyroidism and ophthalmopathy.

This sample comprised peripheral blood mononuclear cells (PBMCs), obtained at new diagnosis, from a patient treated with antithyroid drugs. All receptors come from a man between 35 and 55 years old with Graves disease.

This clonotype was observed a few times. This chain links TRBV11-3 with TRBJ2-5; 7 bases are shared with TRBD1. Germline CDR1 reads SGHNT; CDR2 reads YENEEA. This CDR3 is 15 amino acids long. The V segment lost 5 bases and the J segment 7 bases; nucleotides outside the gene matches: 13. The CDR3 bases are TGTGCCAGCAGCAAAACGACAGGGTCAGGAGGGACCCAGTACTTC. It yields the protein CASSKTTGSGGTQYF.

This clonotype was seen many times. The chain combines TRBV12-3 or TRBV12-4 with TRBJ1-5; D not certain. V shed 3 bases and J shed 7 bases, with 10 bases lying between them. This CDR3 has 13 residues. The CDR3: CASSLLTWQPQHF. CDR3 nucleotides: TGTGCCAGCAGTTTGCTAACCTGGCAGCCCCAGCATTTT.

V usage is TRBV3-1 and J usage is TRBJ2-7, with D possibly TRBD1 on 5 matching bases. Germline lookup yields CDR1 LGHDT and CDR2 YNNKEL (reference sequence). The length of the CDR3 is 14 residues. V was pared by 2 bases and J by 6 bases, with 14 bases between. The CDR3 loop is CASSQSDSTGEQYF. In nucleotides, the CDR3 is TGTGCCAGCAGCCAATCCGACAGCACCGGCGAGCAGTACTTC.

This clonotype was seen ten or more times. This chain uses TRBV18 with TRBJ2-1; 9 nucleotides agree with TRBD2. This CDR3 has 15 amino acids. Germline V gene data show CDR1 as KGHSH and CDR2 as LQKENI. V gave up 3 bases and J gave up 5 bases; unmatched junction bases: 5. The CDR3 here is CASSPQAGGNNEQFF. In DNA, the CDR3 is TGTGCCAGCTCACCCCAAGCGGGGGGCAACAATGAGCAGTTCTTC.

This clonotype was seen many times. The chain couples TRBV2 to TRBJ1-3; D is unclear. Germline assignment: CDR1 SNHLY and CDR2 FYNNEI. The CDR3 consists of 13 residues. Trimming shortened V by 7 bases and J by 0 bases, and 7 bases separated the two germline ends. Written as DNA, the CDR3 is TGTGCCAGCATGGTCAGCTCTGGAAACACCATATATTTT. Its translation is CASMVSSGNTIYF.

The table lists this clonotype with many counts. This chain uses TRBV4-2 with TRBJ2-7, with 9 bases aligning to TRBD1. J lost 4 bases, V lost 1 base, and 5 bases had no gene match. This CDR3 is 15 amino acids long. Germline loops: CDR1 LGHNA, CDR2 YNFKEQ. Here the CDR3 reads CASSQVQGQGYEQYF. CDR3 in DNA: TGTGCCAGCAGCCAAGTCCAAGGACAGGGGTACGAGCAGTACTTC.

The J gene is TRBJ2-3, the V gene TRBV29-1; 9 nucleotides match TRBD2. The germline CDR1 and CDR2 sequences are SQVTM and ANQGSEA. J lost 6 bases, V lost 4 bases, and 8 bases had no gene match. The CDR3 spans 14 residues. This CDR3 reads CSVGGRGGWDTQYF. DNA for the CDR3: TGCAGCGTTGGGGGGCGGGGGGGCTGGGATACGCAGTATTTT.

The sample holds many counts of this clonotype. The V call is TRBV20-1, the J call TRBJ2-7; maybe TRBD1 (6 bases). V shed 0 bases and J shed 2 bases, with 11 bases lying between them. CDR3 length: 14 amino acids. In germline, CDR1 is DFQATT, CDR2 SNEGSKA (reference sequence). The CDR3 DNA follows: TGCAGTGCTAGAGACGACAGGTGGGCCTACGAGCAGTACTTC. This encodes CSARDDRWAYEQYF.